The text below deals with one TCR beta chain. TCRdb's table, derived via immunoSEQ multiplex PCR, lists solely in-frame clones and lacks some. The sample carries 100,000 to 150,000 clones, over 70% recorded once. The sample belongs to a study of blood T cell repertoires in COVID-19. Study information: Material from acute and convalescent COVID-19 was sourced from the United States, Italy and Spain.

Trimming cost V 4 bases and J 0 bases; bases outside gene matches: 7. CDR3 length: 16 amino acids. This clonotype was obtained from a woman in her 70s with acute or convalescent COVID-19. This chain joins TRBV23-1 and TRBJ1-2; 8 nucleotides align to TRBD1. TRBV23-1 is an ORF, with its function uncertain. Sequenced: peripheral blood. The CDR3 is CASSPVPTGANYGYTF. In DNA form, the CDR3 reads TGCGCCAGCAGTCCGGTACCGACAGGGGCTAACTATGGCTACACCTTC.